A selection of T cell receptor beta chains follows, all from one sample in a study of T-cell reconstitution after alpha-beta-depleted transplantation in children. TCRdb independently ran MiXCR on the PCR reads; one entry per CDR3 protein. This table holds 500,000 to 750,000 distinct CDR3 sequences, 25% to 30% found once. This specimen was PBMCs, taken before TCRalphabeta/CD19-depleted stem cell transplant. These TCRs come from a boy less than two years old with Wiskott-Aldrich syndrome, due to receive a stem cell transplant. Both conserved end residues are part of each CDR3. Fields, in order: V gene, CDR3 length, clone size, J gene, D gene, CDR3 protein, CDR3 DNA. The D gene is left open where the match is weak. Clone size is shown for a subset of rows, as once, few, many or a class of expanded clone.

v_call: TRBV29-1; cdr3_length: 13; clone_size: NA; j_call: TRBJ1-1; d_call: NA; cdr3_aa: CSVGRLMNTEAFF; cdr3_nt: TGCAGCGTTGGGAGACTTATGAACACTGAAGCTTTCTTT
v_call: TRBV12-3/TRBV12-4; cdr3_length: 14; clone_size: NA; j_call: TRBJ2-7; d_call: NA; cdr3_aa: CASTLTEPPYEQYF; cdr3_nt: TGTGCCAGCACCTTGACAGAACCCCCCTACGAGCAGTACTTC
v_call: TRBV7-2; cdr3_length: 16; clone_size: few; j_call: TRBJ2-7; d_call: NA; cdr3_aa: CASSLKPLWRGREQYF; cdr3_nt: TGTGCCAGCAGCTTAAAACCCCTTTGGAGGGGGCGTGAGCAGTACTTC
v_call: TRBV5-1; cdr3_length: 16; clone_size: NA; j_call: TRBJ2-7; d_call: TRBD1; cdr3_aa: CASRLRTGVSSYEQYF; cdr3_nt: TGCGCCAGCAGACTTCGAACAGGGGTTAGCTCCTACGAGCAGTACTTC
v_call: TRBV20-1; cdr3_length: 12; clone_size: NA; j_call: TRBJ2-7; d_call: NA; cdr3_aa: CSAYRDSYEQYF; cdr3_nt: TGCAGTGCTTACAGAGACTCCTACGAGCAGTACTTC
v_call: TRBV5-1; cdr3_length: 14; clone_size: NA; j_call: TRBJ2-7; d_call: TRBD1; cdr3_aa: CASGLGQGGYEQYF; cdr3_nt: TGCGCCAGCGGCCTAGGACAGGGGGGCTACGAGCAGTACTTC
v_call: TRBV7-2; cdr3_length: 11; clone_size: many; j_call: TRBJ2-3; d_call: NA; cdr3_aa: CASSWTDTQYF; cdr3_nt: TGTGCCAGCAGCTGGACAGATACGCAGTATTTT
v_call: TRBV21-1; cdr3_length: 16; clone_size: NA; j_call: TRBJ2-1; d_call: NA; cdr3_aa: CASSSAQGTPYNEQFF; cdr3_nt: TGTGCCAGCAGCTCAGCTCAGGGGACTCCTTACAATGAGCAGTTCTTC
v_call: TRBV11-2; cdr3_length: 15; clone_size: few; j_call: TRBJ1-1; d_call: NA; cdr3_aa: CASSFPPGQNTEAFF; cdr3_nt: TGTGCCAGCAGCTTTCCACCGGGACAGAACACTGAAGCTTTCTTT
v_call: TRBV12-3/TRBV12-4; cdr3_length: 15; clone_size: NA; j_call: TRBJ2-1; d_call: TRBD1; cdr3_aa: CASSLRQGIHNEQFF; cdr3_nt: TGTGCCAGCAGTTTGAGACAGGGGATCCACAATGAGCAGTTCTTC
v_call: TRBV6-1; cdr3_length: 13; clone_size: NA; j_call: TRBJ1-1; d_call: NA; cdr3_aa: CASSPRVRPEAFF; cdr3_nt: TGTGCCAGCAGCCCACGGGTACGGCCTGAAGCTTTCTTT
v_call: TRBV20-1; cdr3_length: 13; clone_size: NA; j_call: TRBJ2-7; d_call: TRBD2; cdr3_aa: CSVLRGSAYEQYF; cdr3_nt: TGCAGTGTCCTTCGCGGGAGCGCCTACGAGCAGTACTTC
v_call: TRBV5-1; cdr3_length: 16; clone_size: few; j_call: TRBJ2-3; d_call: TRBD2; cdr3_aa: CASSLAQVAGTDTQYF; cdr3_nt: TGCGCCAGCAGCTTGGCCCAGGTAGCGGGGACAGATACGCAGTATTTT
v_call: TRBV7-9; cdr3_length: 13; clone_size: NA; j_call: TRBJ2-1; d_call: NA; cdr3_aa: CASSWGTRHPQFF; cdr3_nt: TGTGCCAGCAGCTGGGGGACCAGACACCCGCAGTTCTTC
v_call: TRBV6-1; cdr3_length: 15; clone_size: NA; j_call: TRBJ2-7; d_call: NA; cdr3_aa: CASSRSGRSSYEQYF; cdr3_nt: TGTGCCAGCAGTCGTTCAGGGCGGAGCTCCTACGAGCAGTACTTC
v_call: TRBV27; cdr3_length: 15; clone_size: few; j_call: TRBJ2-5; d_call: TRBD2; cdr3_aa: CASRDLAGGWETQYF; cdr3_nt: TGTGCCAGCAGGGACTTAGCGGGAGGCTGGGAGACCCAGTACTTC
v_call: TRBV21-1; cdr3_length: 20; clone_size: NA; j_call: TRBJ2-1; d_call: NA; cdr3_aa: CASSKFAVLQSVYSYNEQFF; cdr3_nt: TGTGCCAGCAGCAAATTTGCAGTCCTCCAAAGCGTATACTCCTACAATGAGCAGTTCTTC
v_call: TRBV12-3/TRBV12-4; cdr3_length: 16; clone_size: NA; j_call: TRBJ2-1; d_call: TRBD2; cdr3_aa: CASSLWGLAAHNEQFF; cdr3_nt: TGTGCCAGCAGTTTATGGGGACTAGCGGCCCACAATGAGCAGTTCTTC
v_call: TRBV12-3/TRBV12-4; cdr3_length: 13; clone_size: few; j_call: TRBJ1-2; d_call: NA; cdr3_aa: CASRLTLNYGYTF; cdr3_nt: TGTGCCAGCAGGCTCACCCTGAACTATGGCTACACCTTC
v_call: TRBV20-1; cdr3_length: 13; clone_size: few; j_call: TRBJ1-4; d_call: NA; cdr3_aa: CSAKWGADEKLFF; cdr3_nt: TGCAGTGCTAAATGGGGGGCTGATGAAAAACTGTTTTTT
v_call: TRBV20-1; cdr3_length: 14; clone_size: NA; j_call: TRBJ2-5; d_call: TRBD2; cdr3_aa: CSAFTSGRAETQYF; cdr3_nt: TGCAGTGCGTTTACTAGCGGGAGGGCCGAGACCCAGTACTTC
v_call: TRBV25-1; cdr3_length: 15; clone_size: few; j_call: TRBJ2-5; d_call: NA; cdr3_aa: CASSIGTLYKETQYF; cdr3_nt: TGTGCCAGCAGTATCGGGACTTTATATAAAGAGACCCAGTACTTC
v_call: TRBV20-1; cdr3_length: 16; clone_size: NA; j_call: TRBJ2-1; d_call: TRBD2; cdr3_aa: CSARAVAGVISNEQFF; cdr3_nt: TGCAGTGCTAGAGCTGTAGCGGGGGTAATTAGCAATGAGCAGTTCTTC
v_call: TRBV7-9; cdr3_length: 13; clone_size: NA; j_call: TRBJ2-1; d_call: TRBD2; cdr3_aa: CASSPIAGNEQFF; cdr3_nt: TGTGCCAGCAGCCCAATAGCGGGCAATGAGCAGTTCTTC
v_call: TRBV10-3; cdr3_length: 12; clone_size: NA; j_call: TRBJ1-5; d_call: NA; cdr3_aa: CAISDGARPQHF; cdr3_nt: TGTGCCATCAGTGATGGGGCCCGGCCCCAGCATTTT
v_call: TRBV20-1; cdr3_length: 13; clone_size: few; j_call: TRBJ2-7; d_call: NA; cdr3_aa: CSADRDTSYEQYF; cdr3_nt: TGCAGTGCTGACCGGGACACCTCCTACGAGCAGTACTTC
v_call: TRBV5-1; cdr3_length: 16; clone_size: NA; j_call: TRBJ2-3; d_call: NA; cdr3_aa: CAISLLGEARTDTQYF; cdr3_nt: TGCGCCATCAGCCTACTCGGGGAAGCCCGCACAGATACGCAGTATTTT
v_call: TRBV5-1; cdr3_length: 14; clone_size: NA; j_call: TRBJ1-3; d_call: NA; cdr3_aa: CASSWDPSGNTIYF; cdr3_nt: TGCGCCAGCAGCTGGGACCCCTCTGGAAACACCATATATTTT
v_call: TRBV7-9; cdr3_length: 16; clone_size: NA; j_call: TRBJ2-1; d_call: TRBD2; cdr3_aa: CASSLEGASGINEQFF; cdr3_nt: TGTGCCAGCAGCTTAGAGGGGGCTAGCGGGATCAATGAGCAGTTCTTC
v_call: TRBV5-1; cdr3_length: 12; clone_size: NA; j_call: TRBJ2-3; d_call: NA; cdr3_aa: CASRLLRDTQYF; cdr3_nt: TGCGCCAGCAGACTTTTACGTGATACGCAGTATTTT
v_call: TRBV5-1; cdr3_length: 16; clone_size: few; j_call: TRBJ2-5; d_call: TRBD2; cdr3_aa: CASSLLAGVSGETQYF; cdr3_nt: TGCGCCAGCAGCCTTCTAGCGGGAGTATCGGGAGAGACCCAGTACTTC
v_call: TRBV5-1; cdr3_length: 15; clone_size: NA; j_call: TRBJ2-5; d_call: NA; cdr3_aa: CASSPAGWAQETQYF; cdr3_nt: TGCGCCAGCAGCCCCGCAGGTTGGGCTCAAGAGACCCAGTACTTC
v_call: TRBV28; cdr3_length: 15; clone_size: NA; j_call: TRBJ1-1; d_call: NA; cdr3_aa: CASSLSGHRNTEAFF; cdr3_nt: TGTGCCAGCAGTTTGTCTGGGCACCGAAACACTGAAGCTTTCTTT
v_call: TRBV12-3/TRBV12-4; cdr3_length: 13; clone_size: NA; j_call: TRBJ2-1; d_call: TRBD1; cdr3_aa: CASRQGENNEQFF; cdr3_nt: TGTGCCAGCAGACAGGGGGAGAACAATGAGCAGTTCTTC
v_call: TRBV2; cdr3_length: 13; clone_size: few; j_call: TRBJ2-5; d_call: NA; cdr3_aa: CASSQGEEETQYF; cdr3_nt: TGTGCCAGCAGTCAGGGAGAGGAGGAGACCCAGTACTTC
v_call: TRBV20-1; cdr3_length: 15; clone_size: NA; j_call: TRBJ2-1; d_call: TRBD2; cdr3_aa: CSASRGTSGSGEQFF; cdr3_nt: TGCAGTGCTAGTCGCGGGACTAGCGGGAGTGGCGAGCAGTTCTTC
v_call: TRBV5-1; cdr3_length: 15; clone_size: NA; j_call: TRBJ2-7; d_call: TRBD1; cdr3_aa: CASRVIGTGGYEQYF; cdr3_nt: TGCGCCAGCAGAGTGATTGGGACAGGGGGCTACGAGCAGTACTTC
v_call: TRBV29-1; cdr3_length: 16; clone_size: NA; j_call: TRBJ1-1; d_call: NA; cdr3_aa: CSVVGRDPVRNTEAFF; cdr3_nt: TGCAGCGTTGTCGGGCGGGACCCCGTTCGGAACACTGAAGCTTTCTTT
v_call: TRBV5-1; cdr3_length: 15; clone_size: NA; j_call: TRBJ1-5; d_call: TRBD1; cdr3_aa: CASSPTTGGNQPQHF; cdr3_nt: TGCGCCAGCAGCCCCACGACAGGGGGCAATCAGCCCCAGCATTTT
v_call: TRBV7-9; cdr3_length: 14; clone_size: few; j_call: TRBJ1-1; d_call: NA; cdr3_aa: CASSPRAGSTEAFF; cdr3_nt: TGTGCCAGCAGCCCGCGGGCAGGGTCCACTGAAGCTTTCTTT